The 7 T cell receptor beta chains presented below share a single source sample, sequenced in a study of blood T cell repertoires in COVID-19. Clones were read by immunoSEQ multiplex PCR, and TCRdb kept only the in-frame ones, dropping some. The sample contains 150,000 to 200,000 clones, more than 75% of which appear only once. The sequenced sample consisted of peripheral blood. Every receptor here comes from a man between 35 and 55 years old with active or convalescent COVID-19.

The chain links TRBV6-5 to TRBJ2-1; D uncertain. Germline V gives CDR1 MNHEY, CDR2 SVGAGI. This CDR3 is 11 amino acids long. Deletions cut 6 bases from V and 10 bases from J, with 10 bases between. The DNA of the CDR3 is TGTGCCAGCAGCACTCAGAGGGAGCAGTTCTTC. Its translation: CASSTQREQFF.

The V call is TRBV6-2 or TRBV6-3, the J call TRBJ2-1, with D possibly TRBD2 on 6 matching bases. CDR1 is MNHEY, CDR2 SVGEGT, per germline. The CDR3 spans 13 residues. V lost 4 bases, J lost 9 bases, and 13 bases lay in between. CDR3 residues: CASSFSRGGEQFF. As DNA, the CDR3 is TGTGCCAGCAGTTTCTCCCGGGGAGGTGAGCAGTTCTTC.

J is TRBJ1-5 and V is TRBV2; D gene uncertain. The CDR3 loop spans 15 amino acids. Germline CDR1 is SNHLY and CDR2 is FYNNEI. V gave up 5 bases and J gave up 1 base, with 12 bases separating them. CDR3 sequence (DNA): TGTGCCAGCAGTATTTCCAGAAAGAGCAATCAGCCCCAGCATTTT. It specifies CASSISRKSNQPQHF.

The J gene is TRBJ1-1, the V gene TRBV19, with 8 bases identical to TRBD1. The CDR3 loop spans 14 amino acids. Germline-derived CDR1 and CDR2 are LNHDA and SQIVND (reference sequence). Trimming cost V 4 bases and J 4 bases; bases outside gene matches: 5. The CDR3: CASSTPRGPTEAFF. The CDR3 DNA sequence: TGTGCCAGTAGTACGCCCAGGGGGCCCACTGAAGCTTTCTTT. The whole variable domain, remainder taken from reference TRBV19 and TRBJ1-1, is DGGITQSPKYLFRKEGQNVTLSCEQNLNHDAMYWYRQDPGQGLRLIYYSQIVNDFQKGDIAEGYSVSREKKESFPLTVTSAQKNPTAFYLCASSTPRGPTEAFFGQGTRLTVV.

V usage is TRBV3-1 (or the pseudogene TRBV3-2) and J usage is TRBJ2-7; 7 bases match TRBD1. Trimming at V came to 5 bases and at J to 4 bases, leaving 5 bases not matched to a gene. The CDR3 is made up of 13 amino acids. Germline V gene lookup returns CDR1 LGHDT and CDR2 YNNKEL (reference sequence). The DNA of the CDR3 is TGTGCCAGCAGCTCCGGGACAGCGTACGAGCAGTACTTC. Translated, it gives CASSSGTAYEQYF.

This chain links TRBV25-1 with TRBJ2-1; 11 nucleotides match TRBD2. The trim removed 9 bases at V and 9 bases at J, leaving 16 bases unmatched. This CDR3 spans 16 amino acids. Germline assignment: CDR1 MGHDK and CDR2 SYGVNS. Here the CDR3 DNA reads TGTGCCAGTAGAAAACCGACTAGCGGGAAGGAGGTTGAGCAGTTCTTC. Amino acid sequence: CASRKPTSGKEVEQFF.

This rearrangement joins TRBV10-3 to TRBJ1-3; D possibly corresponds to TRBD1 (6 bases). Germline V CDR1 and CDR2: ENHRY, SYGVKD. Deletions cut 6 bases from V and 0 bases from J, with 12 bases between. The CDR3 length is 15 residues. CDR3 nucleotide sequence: TGTGCCATCAGCCCAGGGACACTCTCTGGAAACACCATATATTTT. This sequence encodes CAISPGTLSGNTIYF.